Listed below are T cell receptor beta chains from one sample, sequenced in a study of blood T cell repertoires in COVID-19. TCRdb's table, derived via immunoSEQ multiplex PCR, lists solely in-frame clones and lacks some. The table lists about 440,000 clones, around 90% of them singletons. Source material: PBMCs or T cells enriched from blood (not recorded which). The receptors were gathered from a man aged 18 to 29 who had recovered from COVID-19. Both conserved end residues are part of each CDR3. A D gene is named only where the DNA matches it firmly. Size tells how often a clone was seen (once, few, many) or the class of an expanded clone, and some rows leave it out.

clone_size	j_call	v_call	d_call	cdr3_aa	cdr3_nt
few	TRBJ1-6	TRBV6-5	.	CASSLTAENSPLHF	TGTGCCAGCAGTTTAACAGCGGAGAATTCACCCCTCCACTTT
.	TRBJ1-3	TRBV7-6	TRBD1	CASSPGTVSGNTIYF	TGTGCCAGCAGCCCCGGGACAGTCTCTGGAAACACCATATATTTT
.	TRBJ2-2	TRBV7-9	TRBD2	CAVPGLAGRSTGELFF	TGTGCCGTACCGGGACTAGCGGGGAGGAGCACCGGGGAGCTGTTTTTT
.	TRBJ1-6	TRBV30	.	CAWENGGNSPLHF	TGTGCCTGGGAGAACGGGGGAAATTCACCCCTCCACTTT
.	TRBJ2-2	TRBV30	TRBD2	CAWTLPSGRQNTGELFF	TGTGCCTGGACTCTTCCCAGCGGGAGGCAGAACACCGGGGAGCTGTTTTTT
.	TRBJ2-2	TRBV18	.	CASSLDSLNTGELFF	TGTGCCAGCTCCCTCGACAGTCTGAACACCGGGGAGCTGTTTTTT
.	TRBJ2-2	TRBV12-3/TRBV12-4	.	CASSGLPPGELFF	TGTGCCAGCAGCGGACTCCCCCCCGGGGAGCTGTTTTTT
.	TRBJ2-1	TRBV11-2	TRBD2	CASRTPTSGSYNEQFF	TGTGCCAGCAGGACACCAACTAGCGGGAGCTACAATGAGCAGTTCTTC
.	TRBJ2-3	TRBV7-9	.	CASSPNRQSTDTQYF	TGTGCCAGCAGCCCGAATAGACAAAGCACAGATACGCAGTATTTT
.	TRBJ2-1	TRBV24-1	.	CATRPTAGNEQFF	TGTGCCACCAGACCGACCGCGGGCAATGAGCAGTTCTTC
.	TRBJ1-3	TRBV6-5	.	CASTLGLGLGNTIYF	TGTGCCAGCACTTTAGGCCTGGGACTTGGAAACACCATATATTTT
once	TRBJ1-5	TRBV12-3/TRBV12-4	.	CASSFEDQPQHF	TGTGCCAGCAGCTTCGAGGATCAGCCCCAGCATTTT
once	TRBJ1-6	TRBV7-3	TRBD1	CASSSQGGFYNSPLHF	TGTGCCAGCAGCTCACAGGGGGGATTCTATAATTCACCCCTCCACTTT
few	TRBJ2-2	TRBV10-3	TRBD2	CAISHISGPNTGELFF	TGTGCCATCAGTCACATTAGCGGGCCCAACACCGGGGAGCTGTTTTTT
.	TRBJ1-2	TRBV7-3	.	CASSSAGGTPNYGYTF	TGTGCCAGCAGTTCGGCGGGGGGAACCCCCAACTATGGCTACACCTTC
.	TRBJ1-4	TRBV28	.	CASSLRERARGKLFF	TGTGCCAGCAGTTTAAGGGAGCGTGCTAGAGGAAAACTGTTTTTT
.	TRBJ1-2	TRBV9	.	CASSVDSYGYTF	TGTGCCAGCAGCGTAGACAGCTATGGCTACACCTTC
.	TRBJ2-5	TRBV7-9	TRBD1	CASRFQPGQGMKTQYF	TGTGCCAGCCGATTTCAACCGGGACAGGGAATGAAGACCCAGTACTTC
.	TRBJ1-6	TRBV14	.	CASSLRSSYNSPLHF	TGTGCCAGCAGCCTCCGTAGCTCCTATAATTCACCCCTCCACTTT
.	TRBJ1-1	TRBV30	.	CAWRGGGAEAFF	TGTGCCTGGAGAGGAGGAGGGGCTGAAGCTTTCTTT
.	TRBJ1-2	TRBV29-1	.	CSGVGAGYGYTF	TGCAGCGGTGTTGGGGCTGGCTATGGCTACACCTTC
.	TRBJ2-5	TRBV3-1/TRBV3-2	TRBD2	CAIRTSGTPGTQYF	TGTGCCATCAGGACTAGCGGGACCCCAGGGACCCAGTACTTC
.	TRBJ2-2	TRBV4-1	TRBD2	CASSQGSGRARTGELFF	TGCGCCAGCAGCCAAGGGAGCGGGAGGGCCAGAACCGGGGAGCTGTTTTTT
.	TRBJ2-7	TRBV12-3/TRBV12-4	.	CASSPGPPYEQYF	TGTGCCAGCAGTCCTGGGCCTCCCTACGAGCAGTACTTC
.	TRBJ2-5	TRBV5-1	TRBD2	CASSSGTKETQYF	TGCGCCAGCAGCTCTGGGACTAAAGAGACCCAGTACTTC
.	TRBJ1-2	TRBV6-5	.	CASRNTGGGVYGYTF	TGTGCCAGCAGAAACACGGGGGGAGGGGTCTATGGCTACACCTTC
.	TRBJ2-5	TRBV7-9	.	CASSPIAGEETQYF	TGTGCCAGCAGCCCAATTGCAGGGGAGGAGACCCAGTACTTC
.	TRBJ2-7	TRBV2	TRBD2	CASSGDYAEQYF	TGTGCCAGCAGTGGGGACTATGCCGAGCAGTACTTC
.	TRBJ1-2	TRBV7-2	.	CASSPHVSAAGDYGYTF	TGTGCCAGCAGCCCCCACGTTAGCGCGGCAGGGGATTATGGCTACACCTTC
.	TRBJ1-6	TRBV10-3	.	CAISEPELNSPLHF	TGTGCCATCAGTGAACCGGAGCTTAATTCACCCCTCCACTTT
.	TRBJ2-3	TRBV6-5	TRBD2	CASYSGSSTDTQYF	TGTGCCAGCTACAGCGGGAGTAGCACAGATACGCAGTATTTT
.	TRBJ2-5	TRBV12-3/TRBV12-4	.	CASSFFPEETQYF	TGTGCCAGCAGTTTTTTCCCGGAAGAGACCCAGTACTTC
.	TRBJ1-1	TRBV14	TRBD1	CASSQVTGGRTEAFF	TGTGCCAGCAGCCAAGTGACAGGGGGTCGGACTGAAGCTTTCTTT
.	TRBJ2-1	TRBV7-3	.	CASSLNVYSKEFF	TGTGCCAGCAGCTTAAATGTGTACAGTAAGGAGTTCTTC
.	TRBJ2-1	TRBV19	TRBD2	CASIRSGRALYNEQFF	TGTGCCAGTATTAGGAGCGGGAGGGCCCTATACAATGAGCAGTTCTTC
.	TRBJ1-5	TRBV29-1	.	CSVAGSNQPQHF	TGCAGCGTTGCCGGTAGCAATCAGCCCCAGCATTTT
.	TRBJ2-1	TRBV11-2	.	CASSLGSGEVYNEQFF	TGTGCCAGCAGCTTAGGATCGGGGGAGGTGTACAATGAGCAGTTCTTC
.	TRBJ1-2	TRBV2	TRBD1	CASRGTGGDGYTF	TGTGCCAGCAGGGGGACAGGGGGAGACGGCTACACCTTC
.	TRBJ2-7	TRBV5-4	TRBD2	CASSSSGTRYEQYF	TGTGCCAGCAGTTCGAGCGGGACCCGGTACGAGCAGTACTTC
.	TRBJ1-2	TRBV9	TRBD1	CASSAGQGPNYGYTF	TGTGCCAGCAGCGCCGGACAGGGTCCTAACTATGGCTACACCTTC
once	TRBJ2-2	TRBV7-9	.	CASIHNAGAGTGELFF	TGTGCCAGCATCCACAATGCGGGGGCGGGTACCGGGGAGCTGTTTTTT
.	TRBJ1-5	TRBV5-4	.	CASSLAGGPQHF	TGTGCCAGCAGCTTGGCGGGTGGACCCCAGCATTTT
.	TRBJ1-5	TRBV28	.	CASSESRVSQHF	TGTGCCAGCAGCGAGTCCAGGGTGTCCCAGCATTTT
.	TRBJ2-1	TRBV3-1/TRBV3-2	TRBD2	CATTTSGRAVNEQFF	TGTGCCACAACGACCAGCGGGAGGGCCGTGAATGAGCAGTTCTTC
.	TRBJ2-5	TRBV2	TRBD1	CASSENLDRGREETQYF	TGTGCCAGCAGTGAAAATTTAGACAGGGGGCGAGAAGAGACCCAGTACTTC
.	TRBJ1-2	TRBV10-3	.	CAISALQGPSNYGYTF	TGTGCCATCAGTGCACTACAGGGACCATCTAACTATGGCTACACCTTC
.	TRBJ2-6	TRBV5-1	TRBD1	CASSTDRQGLAGANVLTF	TGCGCCAGCAGCACCGATAGACAGGGGTTAGCCGGGGCCAACGTCCTGACTTTC
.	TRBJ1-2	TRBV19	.	CASSALGRGYTF	TGTGCCAGTAGTGCCTTGGGCCGAGGCTACACCTTC
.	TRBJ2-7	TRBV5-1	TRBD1	CASSWTGEANEQYF	TGCGCCAGCAGCTGGACAGGGGAAGCCAACGAGCAGTACTTC
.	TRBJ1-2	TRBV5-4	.	CASSLDSLNYGYTF	TGTGCCAGCAGCTTGGACAGCCTTAACTATGGCTACACCTTC
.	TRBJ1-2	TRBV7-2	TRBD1	CASSLDSDRGRGYTF	TGTGCCAGCAGCTTAGATTCGGACAGGGGGAGGGGCTACACCTTC
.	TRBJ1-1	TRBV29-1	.	CSVGRVDTEAFF	TGCAGCGTTGGCAGGGTCGACACTGAAGCTTTCTTT
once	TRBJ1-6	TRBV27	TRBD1	CASSWTGTNGNSPLHF	TGTGCCAGCAGTTGGACAGGGACGAATGGCAATTCACCCCTCCACTTT
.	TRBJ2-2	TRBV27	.	CASRRQGSTGELFF	TGTGCCAGCAGGCGGCAGGGGAGCACCGGGGAGCTGTTTTTT
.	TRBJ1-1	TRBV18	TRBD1	CASSPGTGPYTEAFF	TGTGCCAGCTCACCGGGGACAGGCCCCTACACTGAAGCTTTCTTT
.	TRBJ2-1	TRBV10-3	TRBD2	CAISEGGSGSRSEQFF	TGTGCCATCAGTGAGGGAGGTAGCGGGAGCAGGAGTGAGCAGTTCTTC
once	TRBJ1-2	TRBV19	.	CASSIISEGGYGYTF	TGTGCCAGTAGTATCATATCGGAGGGAGGCTATGGCTACACCTTC